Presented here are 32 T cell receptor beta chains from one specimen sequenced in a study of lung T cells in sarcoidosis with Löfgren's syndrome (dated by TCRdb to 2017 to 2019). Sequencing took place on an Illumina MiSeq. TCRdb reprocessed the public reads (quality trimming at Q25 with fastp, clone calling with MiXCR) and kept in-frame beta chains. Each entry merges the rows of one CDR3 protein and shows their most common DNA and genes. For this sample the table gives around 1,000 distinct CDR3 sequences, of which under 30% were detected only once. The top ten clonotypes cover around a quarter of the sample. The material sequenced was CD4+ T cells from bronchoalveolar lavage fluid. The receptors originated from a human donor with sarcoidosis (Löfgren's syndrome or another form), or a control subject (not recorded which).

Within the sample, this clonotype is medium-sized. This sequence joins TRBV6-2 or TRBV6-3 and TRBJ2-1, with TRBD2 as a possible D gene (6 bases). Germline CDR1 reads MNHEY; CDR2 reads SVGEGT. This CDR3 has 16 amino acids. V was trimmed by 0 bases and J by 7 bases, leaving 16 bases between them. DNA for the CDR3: TGTGCCAGCAGTTACTCGTTCAGGGACTTGTGGAATGAGCAGTTCTTC. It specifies CASSYSFRDLWNEQFF.

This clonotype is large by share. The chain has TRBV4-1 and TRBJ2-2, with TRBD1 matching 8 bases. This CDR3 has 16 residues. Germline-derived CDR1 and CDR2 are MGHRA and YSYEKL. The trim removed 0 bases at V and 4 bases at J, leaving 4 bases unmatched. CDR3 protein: CASSQDWDRPTGELFF. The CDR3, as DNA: TGCGCCAGCAGCCAAGATTGGGACAGGCCCACCGGGGAGCTGTTTTTT.

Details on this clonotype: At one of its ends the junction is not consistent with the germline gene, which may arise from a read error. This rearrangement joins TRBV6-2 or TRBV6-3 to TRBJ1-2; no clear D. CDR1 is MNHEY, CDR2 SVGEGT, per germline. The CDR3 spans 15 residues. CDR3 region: CSSSYGDNSGYGYTF. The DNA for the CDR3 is TGTTCCAGCAGTTACGGAGACAACTCGGGCTATGGCTACACCTTC.

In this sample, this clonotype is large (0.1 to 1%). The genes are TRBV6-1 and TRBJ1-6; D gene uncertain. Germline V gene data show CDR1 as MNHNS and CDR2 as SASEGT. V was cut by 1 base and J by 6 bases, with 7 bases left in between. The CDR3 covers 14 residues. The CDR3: CASSEVAVNSPLHF. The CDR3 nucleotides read TGTGCCAGCAGTGAAGTCGCAGTTAATTCACCCCTCCACTTT.

The DNA for the CDR3 is TGCGACCGCAGCTTGGATGGCAGGGAACAATCACCCCTCCACTTT. This translates into CDRSLDGREQSPLHF. V usage is TRBV5-1 and J usage is TRBJ1-6; a weak D match, TRBD1 (5 bases). This CDR3 is built from 15 residues. Germline-derived CDR1 and CDR2 are SGHRS and YFSETQ.

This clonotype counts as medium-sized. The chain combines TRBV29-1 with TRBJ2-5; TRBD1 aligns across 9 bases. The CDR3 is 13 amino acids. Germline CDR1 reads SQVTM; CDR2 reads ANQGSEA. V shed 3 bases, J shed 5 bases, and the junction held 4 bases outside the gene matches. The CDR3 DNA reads TGCAGCGTTGACCCGGACAGGGGCGAGACCCAGTACTTC. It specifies CSVDPDRGETQYF.

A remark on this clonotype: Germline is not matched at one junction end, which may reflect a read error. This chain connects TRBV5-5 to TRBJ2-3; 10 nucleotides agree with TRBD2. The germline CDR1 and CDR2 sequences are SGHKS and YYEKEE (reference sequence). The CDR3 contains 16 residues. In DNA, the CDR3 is TGTGCCAACAGCTTGGAATTAGCGGGGGGTAGAGATACGCAGTGTTTT. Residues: CANSLELAGGRDTQCF.

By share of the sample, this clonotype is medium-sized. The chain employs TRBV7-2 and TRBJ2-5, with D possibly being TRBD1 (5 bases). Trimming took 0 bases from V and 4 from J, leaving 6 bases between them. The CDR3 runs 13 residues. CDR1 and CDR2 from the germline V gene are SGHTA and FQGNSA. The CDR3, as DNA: TGTGCCAGCAGCTTAGCGGGGCGAGAGACCCAGTACTTC. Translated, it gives CASSLAGRETQYF.

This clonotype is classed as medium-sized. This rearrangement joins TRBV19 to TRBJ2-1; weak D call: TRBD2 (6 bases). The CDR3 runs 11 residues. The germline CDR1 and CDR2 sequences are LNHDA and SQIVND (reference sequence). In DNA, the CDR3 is TGTGCTCGGAGGGGCCACAATGAGCAGTTCTTC. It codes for CARRGHNEQFF.

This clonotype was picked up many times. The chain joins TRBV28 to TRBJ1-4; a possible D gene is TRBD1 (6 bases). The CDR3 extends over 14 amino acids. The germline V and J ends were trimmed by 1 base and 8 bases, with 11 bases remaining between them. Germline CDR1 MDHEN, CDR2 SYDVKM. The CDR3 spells CASSLFGQNEKLFF. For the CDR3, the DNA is TGTGCCAGCAGTTTATTCGGACAGAACGAAAAACTGTTTTTT.

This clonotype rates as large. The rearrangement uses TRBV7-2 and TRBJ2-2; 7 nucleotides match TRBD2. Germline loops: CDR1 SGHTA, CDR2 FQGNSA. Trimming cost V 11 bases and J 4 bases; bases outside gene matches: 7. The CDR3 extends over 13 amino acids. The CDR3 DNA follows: TGTGCCTTGCGGGAGTCGGGCACCGGGGAGCTGTTTTTT. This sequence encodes CALRESGTGELFF.

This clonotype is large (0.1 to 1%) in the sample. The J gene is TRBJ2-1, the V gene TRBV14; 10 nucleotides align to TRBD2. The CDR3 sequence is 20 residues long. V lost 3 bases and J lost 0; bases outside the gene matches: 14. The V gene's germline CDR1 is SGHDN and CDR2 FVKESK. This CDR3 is CASSHPFGTSVSRSYNEQFF. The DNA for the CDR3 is TGTGCCAGCAGCCATCCTTTCGGGACTAGCGTATCCCGCTCCTACAATGAGCAGTTCTTC.

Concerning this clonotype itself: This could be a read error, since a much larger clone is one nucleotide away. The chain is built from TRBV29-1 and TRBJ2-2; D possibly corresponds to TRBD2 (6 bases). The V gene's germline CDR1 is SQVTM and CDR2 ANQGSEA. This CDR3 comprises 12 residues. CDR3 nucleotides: TGCAGCGTTGGGAGTCAAGGCGGGGAGCTGTCTTTT. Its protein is CSVGSQGGELSF.

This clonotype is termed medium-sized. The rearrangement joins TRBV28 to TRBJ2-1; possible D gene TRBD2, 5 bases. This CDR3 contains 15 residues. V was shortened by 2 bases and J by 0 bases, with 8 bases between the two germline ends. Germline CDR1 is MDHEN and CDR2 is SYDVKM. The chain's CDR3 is CASSLVGSSYNEQFF. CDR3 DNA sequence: TGTGCCAGCAGTTTAGTAGGGAGCTCCTACAATGAGCAGTTCTTC.

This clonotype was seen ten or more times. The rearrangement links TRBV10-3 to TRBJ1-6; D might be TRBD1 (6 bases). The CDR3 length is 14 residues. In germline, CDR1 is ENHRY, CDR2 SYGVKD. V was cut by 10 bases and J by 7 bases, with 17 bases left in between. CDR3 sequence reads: CATARGAQNSPLHF. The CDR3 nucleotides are TGTGCCACCGCTAGGGGGGCTCAAAATTCACCCCTCCACTTT.

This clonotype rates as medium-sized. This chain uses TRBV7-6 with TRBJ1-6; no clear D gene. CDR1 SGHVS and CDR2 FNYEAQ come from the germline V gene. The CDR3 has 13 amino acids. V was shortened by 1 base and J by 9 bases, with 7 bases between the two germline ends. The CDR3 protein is CASSLDLGSPLHF. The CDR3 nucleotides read TGTGCCAGCAGCTTAGACCTGGGTTCACCCCTCCACTTT. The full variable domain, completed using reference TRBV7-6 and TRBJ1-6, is GAGVSQSPRYKVTKRGQDVALRCDPISGHVSLYWYRQALGQGPEFLTYFNYEAQQDKSGLPNDRFSAERPEGSISTLTIQRTEQRDSAMYRCASSLDLGSPLHFGNGTRLTVT.

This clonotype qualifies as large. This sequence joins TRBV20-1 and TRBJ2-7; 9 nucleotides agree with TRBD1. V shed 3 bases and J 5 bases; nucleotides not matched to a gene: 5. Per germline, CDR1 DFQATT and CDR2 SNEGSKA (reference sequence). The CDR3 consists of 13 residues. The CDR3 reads CSASGDRVDEQYF. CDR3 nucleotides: TGCAGTGCTAGTGGGGACAGGGTGGACGAGCAGTACTTC.

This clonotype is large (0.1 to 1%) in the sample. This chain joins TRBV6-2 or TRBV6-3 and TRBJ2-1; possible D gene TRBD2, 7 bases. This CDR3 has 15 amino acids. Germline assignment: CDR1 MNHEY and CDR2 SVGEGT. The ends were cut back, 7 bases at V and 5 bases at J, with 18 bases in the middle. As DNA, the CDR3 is TGTGCCAGCATTCCGGGGGGCCCTCCTCACAATGAGCAGTTCTTC. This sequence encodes CASIPGGPPHNEQFF.

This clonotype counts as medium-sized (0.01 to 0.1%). The CDR3 coding sequence is TGCAGTGCTAGCACAGGGGCAGCCAAAAACATTCAGTACTTC. Amino acid sequence: CSASTGAAKNIQYF. The rearrangement links TRBV20-1 to TRBJ2-4; 7 bases are shared with TRBD1. The ends lost 3 bases at V and 0 bases at J; junction bases unmatched: 2. The CDR3 runs 14 residues. Germline V gene data show CDR1 as DFQATT and CDR2 as SNEGSKA (reference sequence).

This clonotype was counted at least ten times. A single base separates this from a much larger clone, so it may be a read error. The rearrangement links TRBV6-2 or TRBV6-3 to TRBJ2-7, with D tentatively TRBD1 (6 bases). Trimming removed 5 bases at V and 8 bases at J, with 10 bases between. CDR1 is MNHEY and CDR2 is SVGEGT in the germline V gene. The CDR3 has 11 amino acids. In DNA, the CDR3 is TGTGCCAGCAGTACAGGGACCAAGCAGTACGTC. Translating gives CASSTGTKQYV.

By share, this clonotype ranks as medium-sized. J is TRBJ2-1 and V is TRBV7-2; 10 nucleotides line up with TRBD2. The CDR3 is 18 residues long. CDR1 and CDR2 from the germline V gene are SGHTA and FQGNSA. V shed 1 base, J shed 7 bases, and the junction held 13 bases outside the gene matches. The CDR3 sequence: CASSLVASLAGVSNEQFF. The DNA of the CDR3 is TGTGCCAGCAGCTTAGTAGCTTCGCTAGCGGGAGTTTCAAATGAGCAGTTCTTC. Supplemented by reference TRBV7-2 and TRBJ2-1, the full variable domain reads GAGVSQSPSNKVTEKGKDVELRCDPISGHTALYWYRQSLGQGLEFLIYFQGNSAPDKSGLPSDRFSAERTGGSVSTLTIQRTQQEDSAVYLCASSLVASLAGVSNEQFFGPGTRLTVL.

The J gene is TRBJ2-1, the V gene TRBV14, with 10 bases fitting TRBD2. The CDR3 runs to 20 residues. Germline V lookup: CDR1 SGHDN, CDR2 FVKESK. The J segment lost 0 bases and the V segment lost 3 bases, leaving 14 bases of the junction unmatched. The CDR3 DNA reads TGTGCCAGCAGCCATCCTCTCGGGACTAGCGTATTCCGCTCCTACAATGAGCAGTTCTTC. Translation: CASSHPLGTSVFRSYNEQFF.

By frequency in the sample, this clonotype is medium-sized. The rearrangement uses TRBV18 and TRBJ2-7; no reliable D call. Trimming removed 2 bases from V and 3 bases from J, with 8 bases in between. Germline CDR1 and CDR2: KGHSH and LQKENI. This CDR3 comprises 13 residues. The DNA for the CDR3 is TGTGCCAGCTCACCAGGCCAGATCTACGAGCAGTACTTC. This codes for CASSPGQIYEQYF.

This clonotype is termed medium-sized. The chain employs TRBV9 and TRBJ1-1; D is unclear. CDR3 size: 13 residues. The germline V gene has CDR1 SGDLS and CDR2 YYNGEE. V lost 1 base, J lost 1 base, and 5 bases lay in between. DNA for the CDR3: TGTGCCAGCAGCGTAACTGGGAACACTGAAGCTTTCTTT. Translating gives CASSVTGNTEAFF.

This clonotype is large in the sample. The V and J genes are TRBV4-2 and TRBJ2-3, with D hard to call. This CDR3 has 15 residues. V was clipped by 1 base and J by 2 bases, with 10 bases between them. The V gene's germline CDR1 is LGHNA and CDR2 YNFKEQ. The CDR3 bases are TGTGCCAGCAGCCAAGGGGTGGAGACCACAGATACGCAGTATTTT. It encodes CASSQGVETTDTQYF.

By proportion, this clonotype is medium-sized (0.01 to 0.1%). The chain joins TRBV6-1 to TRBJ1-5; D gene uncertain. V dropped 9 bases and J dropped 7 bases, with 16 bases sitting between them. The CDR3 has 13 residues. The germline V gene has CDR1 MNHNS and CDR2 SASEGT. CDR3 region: CASSPLGYQPQHF. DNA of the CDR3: TGTGCCAGTTCTCCCCTCGGATACCAGCCCCAGCATTTT.

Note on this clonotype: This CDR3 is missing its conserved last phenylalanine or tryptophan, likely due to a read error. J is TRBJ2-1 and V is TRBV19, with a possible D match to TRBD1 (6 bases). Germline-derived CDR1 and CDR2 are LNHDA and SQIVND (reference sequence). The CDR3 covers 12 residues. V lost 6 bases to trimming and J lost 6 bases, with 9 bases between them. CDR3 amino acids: CASSRGPNEQFS. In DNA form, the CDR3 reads TGTGCCAGTAGCAGGGGACCCAATGAGCAGTTCTCC.

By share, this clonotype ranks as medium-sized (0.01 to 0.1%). The CDR3 DNA follows: TGCAGCGCCGGCCTAGGGACAGCAGATACGCAGTATTTT. It yields the protein CSAGLGTADTQYF. J is TRBJ2-3 and V is TRBV29-1, with TRBD1 matching over 7 bases. In germline, CDR1 is SQVTM, CDR2 ANQGSEA. The length of the CDR3 is 13 residues. J was trimmed by 4 bases and V by 7 bases; bases with no gene match: 8.

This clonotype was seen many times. The DNA of the CDR3 is TGTGCCAGCTCGGAGTTCTACGAGCAGTACTTC. It translates to CASSEFYEQYF. The V gene is TRBV6-1, the J gene TRBJ2-7; D call uncertain. V was pared by 8 bases and J by 3 bases, with 8 bases between. The germline CDR1 and CDR2 sequences are MNHNS and SASEGT. The CDR3 is 11 residues long.

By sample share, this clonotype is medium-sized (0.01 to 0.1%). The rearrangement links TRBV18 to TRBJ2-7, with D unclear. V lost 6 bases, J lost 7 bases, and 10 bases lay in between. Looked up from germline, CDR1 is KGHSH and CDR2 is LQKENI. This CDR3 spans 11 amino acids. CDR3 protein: CASSLGEEQYV. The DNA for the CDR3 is TGTGCCAGCTCCCTTGGAGAAGAGCAGTACGTC.

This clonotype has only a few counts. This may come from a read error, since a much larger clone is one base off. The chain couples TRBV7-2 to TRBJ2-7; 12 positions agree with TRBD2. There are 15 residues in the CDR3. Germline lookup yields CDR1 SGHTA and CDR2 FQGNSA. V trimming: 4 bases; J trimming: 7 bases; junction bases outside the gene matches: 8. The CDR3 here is CASSSASGRAGEQYF. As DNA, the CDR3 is TGTGCCAGCAGCTCGGCTAGCGGGAGGGCCGGGGAGCAGTACTTC.

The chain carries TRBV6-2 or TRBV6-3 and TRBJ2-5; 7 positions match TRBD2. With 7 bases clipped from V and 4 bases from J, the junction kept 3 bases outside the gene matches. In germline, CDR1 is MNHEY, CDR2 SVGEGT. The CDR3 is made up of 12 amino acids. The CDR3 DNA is TGTGCCAGCATTCCGGGGGGAGAGACCCAGTACTTC. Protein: CASIPGGETQYF.